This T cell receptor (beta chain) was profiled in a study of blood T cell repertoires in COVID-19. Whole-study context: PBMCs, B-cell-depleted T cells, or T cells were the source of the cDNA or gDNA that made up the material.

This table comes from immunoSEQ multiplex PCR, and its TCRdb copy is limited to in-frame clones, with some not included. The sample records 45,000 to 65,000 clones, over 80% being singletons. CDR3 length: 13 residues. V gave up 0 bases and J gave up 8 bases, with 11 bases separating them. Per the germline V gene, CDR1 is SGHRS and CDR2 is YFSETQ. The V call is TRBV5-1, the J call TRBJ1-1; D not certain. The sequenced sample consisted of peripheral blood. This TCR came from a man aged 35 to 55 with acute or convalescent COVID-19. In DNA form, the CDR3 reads TGCGCCAGCAGCTTGGGATGGGCTGAAGAAGCTTTCTTT. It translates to CASSLGWAEEAFF. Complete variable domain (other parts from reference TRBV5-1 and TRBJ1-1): KAGVTQTPRYLIKTRGQQVTLSCSPISGHRSVSWYQQTPGQGLQFLFEYFSETQRNKGNFPGRFSGRQFSNSRSEMNVSTLELGDSALYLCASSLGWAEEAFFGQGTRLTVV.